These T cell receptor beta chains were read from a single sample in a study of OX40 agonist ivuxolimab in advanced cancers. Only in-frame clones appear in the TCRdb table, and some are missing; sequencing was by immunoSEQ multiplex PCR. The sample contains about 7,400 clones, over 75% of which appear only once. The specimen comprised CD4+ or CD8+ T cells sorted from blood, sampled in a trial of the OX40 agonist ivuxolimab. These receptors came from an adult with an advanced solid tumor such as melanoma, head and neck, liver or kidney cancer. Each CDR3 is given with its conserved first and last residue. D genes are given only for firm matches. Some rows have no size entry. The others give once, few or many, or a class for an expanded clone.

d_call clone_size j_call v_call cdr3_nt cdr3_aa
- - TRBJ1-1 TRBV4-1 TGCGCCAGCAGCCAGGGATATGGACCGACTGAAGCTTTCTTT CASSQGYGPTEAFF
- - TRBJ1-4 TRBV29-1 TGCAGCGTTGACGAGGGGAGGAATGAAAAACTGTTTTTT CSVDEGRNEKLFF
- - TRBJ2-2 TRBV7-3 TGTGCCAGCAGCCCCCCGAGTGGGAGCGGGGAGCTGTTTTTT CASSPPSGSGELFF
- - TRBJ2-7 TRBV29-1 TGCAATGGATGGGGGGACCCGTACTTC CNGWGDPYF
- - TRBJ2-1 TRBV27 TGTGCCAGCAGTGCCCCCTTGCCAACGAATAGAGGCAATGAGCAGTTCTTC CASSAPLPTNRGNEQFF
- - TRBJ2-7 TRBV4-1 TGCGCCAGCAGCCAAGGGGGCGGGTCCTACGAGCAGTACTTC CASSQGGGSYEQYF
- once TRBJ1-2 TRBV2 TGTGCCAGCAGTGAATGGTCGGCCACAGGCGGCTACACCTTC CASSEWSATGGYTF
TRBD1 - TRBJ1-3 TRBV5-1 TGCGCCAGCAGCTTGGGGGACAGCTCTGGAAACACCATATATTTT CASSLGDSSGNTIYF
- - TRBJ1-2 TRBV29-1 TGCAGCGTGATAGACCGGGCTAACTATGGCTACACCTTC CSVIDRANYGYTF
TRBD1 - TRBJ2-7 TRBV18 TGTGCCAGCTCACCCCCGACAGGGTTGGCCTACGAGCAGTACTTC CASSPPTGLAYEQYF
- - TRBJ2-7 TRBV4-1 TGCGCCAGCAGCCAAGGAACGGGACTGCTCTCCTACGAGCAGTACTTC CASSQGTGLLSYEQYF
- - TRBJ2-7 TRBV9 TGTGCCAGCAGCCAAGAGGGGGGTCCCTCCTACGAGCAGTACTTC CASSQEGGPSYEQYF
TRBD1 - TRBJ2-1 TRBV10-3 TGTGCCATCAAGAAGGACAGGGGCACCTACAATGAGCAGTTCTTC CAIKKDRGTYNEQFF
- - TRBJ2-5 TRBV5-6 TGTGCCAGCAGCTTGGCGGGCGGGGAGACCCAGTACTTC CASSLAGGETQYF
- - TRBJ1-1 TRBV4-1 TGCGCCAGCAGCCAAGATCGAGGTTTCGACACTGAAGCTTTCTTT CASSQDRGFDTEAFF
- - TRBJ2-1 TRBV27 TGTGCCAGCAGTTTAAGAGCAGAGGGGGCCTACAATGAGCAGTTCTTC CASSLRAEGAYNEQFF
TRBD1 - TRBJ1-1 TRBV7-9 TGTGCCAGCAGCAACCGGGACAGGGGTGGTACTGAAGCTTTCTTT CASSNRDRGGTEAFF
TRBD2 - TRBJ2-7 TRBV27 TGTGCCAGCAGTTCATCGTTAGCGGGAGGCTACGAGCAGTACTTC CASSSSLAGGYEQYF
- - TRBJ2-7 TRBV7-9 TGTGCCAGCACTAGCAGCTACGAGCAGTACTTC CASTSSYEQYF
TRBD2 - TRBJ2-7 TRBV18 TGTGCCAGCTCATCCGGGACTAGCGGGGACGAGCAGTACTTC CASSSGTSGDEQYF
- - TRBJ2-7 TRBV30 TGTGCCTGGAGTGTACAGCCCGAGCAGTACTTC CAWSVQPEQYF
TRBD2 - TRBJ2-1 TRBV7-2 TGTGCCAGCAGCAGTTGGACTAGCGGCGTAGGTGAGCAGTTCTTC CASSSWTSGVGEQFF
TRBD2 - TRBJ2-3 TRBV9 TGTGCCAGCAGCACCCGAGCCCCTAGCGGGCCCAAGGATACGCAGTATTTT CASSTRAPSGPKDTQYF
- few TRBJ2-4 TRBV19 TGTGCCAGTAGTATAGATGTTTCCGGGATTGACATTCAGTACTTC CASSIDVSGIDIQYF
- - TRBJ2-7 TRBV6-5 TGTGCCAGCAGTTTGGGTAGCAACCACGAGCAGTACTTC CASSLGSNHEQYF
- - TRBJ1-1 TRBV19 TGTGCCAGTAGTATTGAGGGTACTGAAGCTTTCTTT CASSIEGTEAFF
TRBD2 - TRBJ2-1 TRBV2 TGTGCCAGCAGTGCGATCCTAGCGGGGTTCTACAATGAGCAGTTCTTC CASSAILAGFYNEQFF
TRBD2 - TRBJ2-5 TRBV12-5 TGTGCTAGTGGTTTGGCGCTAGCGGGAGTATCCTTGGAAGAGACCCAGTACTTC CASGLALAGVSLEETQYF
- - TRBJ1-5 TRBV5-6 TGTGCCAGCAGGCTTGGGTCGGGGGCGAGCAATCAGCCCCAGCATTTT CASRLGSGASNQPQHF
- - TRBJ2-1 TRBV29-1 TGCAGGGAAACCGGGACAAATTCCTACAATGAGCAGTTCTTC CRETGTNSYNEQFF
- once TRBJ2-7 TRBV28 TGTGCCAGCAGTTTGGGCGGGGACGAGCAGTACTTC CASSLGGDEQYF
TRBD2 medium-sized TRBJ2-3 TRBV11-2 TGTGCCAGCAGAAAACTCGGGGAGGGACTAGCGGACCCAGATACGCAGTATTTT CASRKLGEGLADPDTQYF
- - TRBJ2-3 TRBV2 TGTGCCAGCAGTGGACCGGGGGTGGGGACAGAGTTCACAGATACGCAGTATTTT CASSGPGVGTEFTDTQYF
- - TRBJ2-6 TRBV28 TGTGCCAGCAGTCCCCCACGATGGGACTCTGGGGCCAACGTCCTGACTTTC CASSPPRWDSGANVLTF
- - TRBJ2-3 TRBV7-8 TGTGCCAGCAGCTTAGTTATCGCAGATACGCAGTATTTT CASSLVIADTQYF
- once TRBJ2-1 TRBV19 TGTGCCAGTAGTATAGGTTTCTCCTACAATGAGCAGTTCTTC CASSIGFSYNEQFF
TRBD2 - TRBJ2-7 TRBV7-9 TGTGCCAGCAGCCCCGGGGCTAGCGGGAGTGATTTCGCCTACGAGCAGTACTTC CASSPGASGSDFAYEQYF
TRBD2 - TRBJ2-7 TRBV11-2 TGTGCCAGCAGCTGGGGGGGGAGCTCCTACGAGCAGTACTTC CASSWGGSSYEQYF
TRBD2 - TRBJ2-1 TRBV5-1 TGCGCCAGCAGCTTGGACGGCGGGAGGTACAATGAGCAGTTCTTC CASSLDGGRYNEQFF
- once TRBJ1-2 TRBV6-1 TGTGCCAGCTGTTGCAACGCGGTCTATGGCTACACCTTC CASCCNAVYGYTF
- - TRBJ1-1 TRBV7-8 TGTGCCAGCAGCTTAAGTCTTAGGGCCACTGAAGCTTTCTTT CASSLSLRATEAFF
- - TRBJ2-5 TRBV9 TGTGCCAGCAGCGTAGCGGGTAGGGAAGAGACCCAGTACTTC CASSVAGREETQYF
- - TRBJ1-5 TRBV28 TGTGCCAGCAGTTCCCACGAAGCTGGCCCCCAGCATTTT CASSSHEAGPQHF
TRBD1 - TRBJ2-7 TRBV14 TGTGCCAGCAGCCAAGGACAGGGGGCAGCCTACGAGCAGTACTTC CASSQGQGAAYEQYF
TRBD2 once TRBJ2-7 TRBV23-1 TGCGCCAGCAGTCAACCCCCTCGGACTAGCGGGCTCTACGAGCAGTACTTC CASSQPPRTSGLYEQYF
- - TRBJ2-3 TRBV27 TGTGCCAGCAGTTTATATGGGGGAGGAGATACGCAGTATTTT CASSLYGGGDTQYF